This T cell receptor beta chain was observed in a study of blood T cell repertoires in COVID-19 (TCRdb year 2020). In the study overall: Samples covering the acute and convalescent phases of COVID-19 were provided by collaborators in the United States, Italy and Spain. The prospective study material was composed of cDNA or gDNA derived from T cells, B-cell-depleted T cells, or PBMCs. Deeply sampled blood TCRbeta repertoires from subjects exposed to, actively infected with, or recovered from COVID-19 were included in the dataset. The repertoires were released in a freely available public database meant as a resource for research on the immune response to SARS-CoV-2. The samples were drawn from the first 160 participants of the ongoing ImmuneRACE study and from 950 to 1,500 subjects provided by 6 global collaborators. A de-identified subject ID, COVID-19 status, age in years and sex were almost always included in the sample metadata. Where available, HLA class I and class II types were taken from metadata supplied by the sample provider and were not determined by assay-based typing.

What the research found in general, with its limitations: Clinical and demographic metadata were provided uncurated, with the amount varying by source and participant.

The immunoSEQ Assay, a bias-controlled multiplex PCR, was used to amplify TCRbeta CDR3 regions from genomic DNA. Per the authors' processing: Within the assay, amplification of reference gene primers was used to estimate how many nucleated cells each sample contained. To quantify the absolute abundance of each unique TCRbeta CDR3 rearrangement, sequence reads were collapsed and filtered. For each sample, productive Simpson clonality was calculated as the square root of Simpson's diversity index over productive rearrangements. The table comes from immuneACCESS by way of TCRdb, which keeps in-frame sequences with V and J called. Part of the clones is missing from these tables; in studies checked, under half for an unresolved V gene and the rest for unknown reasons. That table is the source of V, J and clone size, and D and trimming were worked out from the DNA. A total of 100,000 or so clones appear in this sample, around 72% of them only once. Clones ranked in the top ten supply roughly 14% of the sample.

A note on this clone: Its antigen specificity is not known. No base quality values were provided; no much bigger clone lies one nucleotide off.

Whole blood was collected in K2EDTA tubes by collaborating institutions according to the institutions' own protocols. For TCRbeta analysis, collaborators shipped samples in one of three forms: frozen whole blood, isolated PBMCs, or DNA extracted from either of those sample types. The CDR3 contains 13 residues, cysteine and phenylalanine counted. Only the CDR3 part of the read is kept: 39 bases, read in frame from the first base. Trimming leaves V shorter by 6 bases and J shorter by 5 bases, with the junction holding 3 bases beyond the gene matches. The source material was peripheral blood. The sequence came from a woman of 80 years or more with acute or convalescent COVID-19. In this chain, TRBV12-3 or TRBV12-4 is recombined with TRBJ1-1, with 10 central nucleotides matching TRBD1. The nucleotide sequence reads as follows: TGTGCCAGCAGGAGGGGACAGGGGACTGAAGCTTTCTTT. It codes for CASRRGQGTEAFF.